Listed below are T cell receptor beta chains from one sample, sequenced in a study of blood T cell repertoires in COVID-19. TCRdb's copy holds only in-frame clones and misses some; the assay was immunoSEQ multiplex PCR. This sample carries 250,000 to 350,000 clones, 75% to 90% of them seen once, and the ten largest clones take approximately 14%. The sequenced material came from peripheral blood. Every receptor here comes from a woman in her 70s with COVID-19, enrolled during active disease. CDR3s include the opening cysteine and the closing phenylalanine or tryptophan. Some rows mark clone size as missing; the rest say once, few, many or name a class of expanded clone.

TRBJ2-3	.	TRBV4-3	CASSQVSQRGDTQYF
TRBJ2-7	.	TRBV7-2	CASSSSNLYEQYF
TRBJ2-7	.	TRBV5-4	CASSSAVQGSYEQYF
TRBJ1-2	.	TRBV2	CASTPEGSYGYTF
TRBJ2-3	.	TRBV4-2	CASSQDWRSAGVDTQYF
TRBJ2-1	once	TRBV5-8	CASSLRSLAGDEQFF
TRBJ2-1	.	TRBV28	CASSFRGEQFF
TRBJ1-2	.	TRBV5-6	CASSSGTGSLGYTF
TRBJ1-5	once	TRBV19	CASSIGRDQPQHF
TRBJ1-1	once	TRBV28	CASSEGQGGRRAFF
TRBJ2-7	.	TRBV6-5	CASSYSSRDEQYF
TRBJ1-2	.	TRBV18	CASSDTGENNYGYTF
TRBJ2-1	many	TRBV7-2	CASSPSGASSYNEQFF
TRBJ2-3	.	TRBV7-9	CASSFGDRGSTDTQYF
TRBJ1-1	.	TRBV5-6	CASSRTDRSTEAFF
TRBJ2-7	once	TRBV2	CASKRAQVYEQYF
TRBJ2-5	.	TRBV12-5	CASGLFQGAGQYF
TRBJ1-3	.	TRBV2	CASNEQGPNSGNTIYF
TRBJ1-2	few	TRBV5-1	CASKGDYGYTF
TRBJ2-3	once	TRBV27	CASSLYGRGGDSPQYF
TRBJ2-2	.	TRBV19	CASSPSGGRNTGELFF
TRBJ1-2	.	TRBV28	CASSSPRGLGTYGYTF
TRBJ1-5	.	TRBV7-8	CASSPRQGMNSNQPQHF
TRBJ2-5	.	TRBV4-3	CASSQGTGNGETQYF
TRBJ2-3	.	TRBV7-9	CASSFPGTGDRTDTQYF